This T cell receptor (beta chain) was documented in a study of beta chain features in type 1 diabetes listed by TCRdb under 2018. Looking at the study overall: No differences in mean age, gender distribution, total cell number or subset yield were found between patients and healthy donors. Regulatory and stem cell-like memory subsets were obtained from only 8 patients and about 8 healthy donors, while naive and central memory subsets were obtained from all 28 donors. A total of 107,917,701 sorted cells were examined across all samples, and RNA yield correlated strongly with the number of cells per subset. The study compared the TCRB repertoires of sorted circulating CD4+ T cell subsets in recently diagnosed type 1 diabetes patients with those in matched healthy donors. Study-wide conclusions, independent of this receptor: Naive, central memory and regulatory TCRB repertoires appeared to be more similar among patients than among healthy donors. Because cDNA was sequenced instead of genomic DNA, highly expressing activated cells could be over-represented, though the groups showed no difference in activation or CD3 levels. At VDJ recombination sites, patients with type 1 diabetes made fewer insertions and deleted more nucleotides, a pattern implying thymic rearrangement abnormalities. Shorter templates might be favored by PCR, yet because patient and control samples were amplified and corrected together, any such skew would affect both groups equally. A moderate but significant shortening of TCRB CDR3 length was observed in type 1 diabetes patients in all four CD4+ subsets. Because small numbers of individuals were included in the HLA sub-analyses, any influence of HLA type on TCRB rearrangement was left unresolved.

CDR1 and CDR2 are drawn from the germline V gene: SGHTA, FQGNSA. Taken from cysteine to phenylalanine, the CDR3 has 14 residues. Only CDR3 DNA is held: 42 bases, read in frame from base 1. Trimming leaves V shorter by 5 bases and J shorter by 6 bases, with the junction holding 7 bases beyond the gene matches. The entire isolated RNA was reverse transcribed using the High Capacity cDNA Reverse Transcription Kit, and thus expressed TCRB transcripts were sequenced. Naive, central memory and regulatory T cell samples underwent deep immunoSEQ sequencing, averaging about 3.57 million total reads per sample. Sorted cells were lysed in RLT buffer and RNA was extracted with DNase-treated RNeasy Micro or Mini kits, depending on cell number. Each cell subset was processed separately to prevent cross-contamination, with patient and healthy donor samples processed together. TCRB sequences were amplified from cDNA with the immunoSEQ multiplex PCR, producing 87-bp fragments spanning the CDR3 region. Sequencing of the amplicons was performed on the Illumina HiSeq platform. The authors' analysis ran thus. PCR bias was corrected computationally using synthetic template baselines, and reads within Hamming distance 2 were collapsed, with unmergeable singletons discarded. Reads were aligned to IMGT to assign V, D and J genes, CDR3 length, and insertions or deletions at six rearrangement sites. Clonotype counts were normalized to sorted cell number within each subset before computing true diversity and Gini coefficients with the tcR R package. Repertoire sharing was quantified using the overlap coefficient calculated on TCRB nucleotide sequences. The source is immuneACCESS, and TCRdb retained only in-frame sequences with V and J called. Part of the clones is not carried over; for the studies checked, unresolved V genes explain less than half of this, and the remainder is unexplained. V and J calls and clone size are as listed in that table; D and trimming were resolved from the DNA. This sample holds 300,000 to 400,000 clones; 7% to 10% were observed only once. The ten largest clones represent about 1% of the sample.

This clone showed up many times. Its binding antigen is unknown. No base qualities exist here, and no much larger clone lies one base off it. Each donor gave one peripheral blood draw, averaging roughly 120 mL, which was collected into heparinised tubes. A BD FACSAria II and a panel including CD45RO, CCR7, CD25, CD127, CD95 and CD27 were used to sort naive, central memory, regulatory and stem cell-like memory CD4+ T cells. Every sorted population had a purity above 95%. PBMCs were separated immediately by Lymphoprep density gradient centrifugation and were stained directly, without being cultured. Samples were stained and sorted in pairs, with one healthy donor and one patient per experiment, so that batch effects were minimized.

The origin of this receptor is a man aged 25 to 45 with type 1 diabetes. This chain is built from TRBV7-2 and TRBJ2-7; 10 of the junction bases match TRBD1. Sequenced: central memory CD4+ T cells from blood. Here is the DNA: TGTGCCAGCAGCCCAAGACAGGGGGCTGTCGAGCAGTACTTC. It translates to CASSPRQGAVEQYF. When the CDR3 is completed using the reference TRBV7-2 and TRBJ2-7 genes on either side, the full variable domain is GAGVSQSPSNKVTEKGKDVELRCDPISGHTALYWYRQSLGQGLEFLIYFQGNSAPDKSGLPSDRFSAERTGGSVSTLTIQRTQQEDSAVYLCASSPRQGAVEQYFGPGTRLTVT.